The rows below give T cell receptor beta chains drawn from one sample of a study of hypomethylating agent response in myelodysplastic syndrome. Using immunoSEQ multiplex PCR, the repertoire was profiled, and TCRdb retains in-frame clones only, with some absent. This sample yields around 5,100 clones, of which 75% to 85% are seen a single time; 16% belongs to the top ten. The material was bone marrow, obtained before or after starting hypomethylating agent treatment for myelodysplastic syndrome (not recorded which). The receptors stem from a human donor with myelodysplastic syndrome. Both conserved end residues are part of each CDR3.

CDR3: CASSVVYHTYNSPLHF
V: TRBV9

CDR3: CAIQGGDYEQYF
V: TRBV10-3

CDR3: CASSQASVGTGELFF
V: TRBV4-3

CDR3: CASSDTGPGPETQYF
V: TRBV10-2

CDR3: CSVVSRVGSNRAATNEKLFF
V: TRBV29-1

CDR3: CASSQTGGKDGYTF
V: TRBV18

CDR3: CASSLGGDSYEQYF
V: TRBV5-6

CDR3: CASSLRTVVGDEQYF
V: TRBV7-9

CDR3: CASSLGGKRNNEQFF
V: TRBV5-4

CDR3: CSVQQGYGIQYF
V: TRBV29-1

CDR3: CASSEGILGNDEQFF
V: TRBV6-1

CDR3: CASTFRVPGTEAFF
V: TRBV19

CDR3: CSARDGETQYF
V: TRBV20-1

CDR3: CASSPTSGGPTDTQYF
V: TRBV27

CDR3: CASSLGSGLAETQYF
V: TRBV5-4

CDR3: CASSRDLTGELFF
V: TRBV7-3

CDR3: CASIAAGHLTEAFF
V: TRBV6-1

CDR3: CASSLEKAGGTPLAF
V: TRBV5-1

CDR3: CASSPLRGTWHEKLFF
V: TRBV14

CDR3: CASSLGQGYGYTF
V: TRBV7-9

CDR3: CASSLTTANYGYTF
V: TRBV7-9

CDR3: CASRTSPNYEQYF
V: TRBV6-1

CDR3: CASSESAGGLTTGELFF
V: TRBV5-1

CDR3: CASSLSGLMNTEAFF
V: TRBV11-2

CDR3: CASMRGQPSEQFF
V: TRBV27

CDR3: CASSLGVGDTGELFF
V: TRBV6-4

CDR3: CASSDDGSPTNEKLFF
V: TRBV9

CDR3: CASRATAYEQYF
V: TRBV6-1

CDR3: CASTAAGVSGNTIYF
V: TRBV19

CDR3: CASSRLDSPGGYTF
V: TRBV6-5

CDR3: CAWSVRDRRFQETQYF
V: TRBV30

CDR3: CASSLVFSRPGYTF
V: TRBV5-1

CDR3: CASSLSGSSGNTIYF
V: TRBV9

CDR3: CASNREGVVSYNEQFF
V: TRBV5-6

CDR3: CASSSGLAGRDTQYF
V: TRBV11-3

CDR3: CASSYMNTEAFF
V: TRBV11-2

CDR3: CASSRAGGNTEAFF
V: TRBV2

CDR3: CAQGTGARKVAQYF
V: TRBV30

CDR3: CASGRLAGSQETQYF
V: TRBV5-1

CDR3: CASSLQAAGNQPQHF
V: TRBV19

CDR3: CASSYGINTGELFF
V: TRBV6-6